Sequencing of this TCR beta chain was carried out in a study of T-cell memory formation after mild COVID-19. Findings and caveats of the study: Cross-reactive memory appears to have joined, as suggested by some responding clones showing up in pre-infection memory. Clones from the second wave (peaking day 37) had unconfirmed SARS-CoV-2 specificity.

TCRdb reanalysed the 5' RACE reads using MiXCR and keeps one entry per CDR3 protein. The data contain roughly 450,000 distinct CDR3 sequences, about 20% of them singletons. This clonotype has a count of ten or more. Its target is not known. The CDR3 spans 15 residues. The germline V and J ends were trimmed by 4 bases and 9 bases, with 17 bases remaining between them. Germline CDR1 and CDR2: SGHRS and YFSETQ. The V gene is TRBV5-1, the J gene TRBJ1-6, with D hard to call. Specimen: PBMCs or a T cell subset sorted from them (not recorded which). This clonotype was obtained from a young man who had mild COVID-19 (a few samples of this study predate the infection). Cell type and time point are not known. In DNA form, the CDR3 reads TGCGCCAGCAGCCCCCTTGAGGGCCGGGGTTCACCCCTCCACTTT. It translates to CASSPLEGRGSPLHF.